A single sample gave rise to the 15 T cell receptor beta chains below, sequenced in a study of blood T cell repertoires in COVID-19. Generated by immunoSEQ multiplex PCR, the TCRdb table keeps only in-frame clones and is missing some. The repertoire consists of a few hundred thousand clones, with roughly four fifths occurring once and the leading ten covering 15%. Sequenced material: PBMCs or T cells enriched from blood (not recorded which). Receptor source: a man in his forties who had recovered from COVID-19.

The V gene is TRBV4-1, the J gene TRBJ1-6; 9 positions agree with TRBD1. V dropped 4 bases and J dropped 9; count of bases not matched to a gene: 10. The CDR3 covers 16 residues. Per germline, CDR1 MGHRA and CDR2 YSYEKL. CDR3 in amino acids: CASSPLSRDRVSPLHF. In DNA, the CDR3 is TGCGCCAGCAGCCCACTCTCCCGGGACAGGGTTTCACCCCTCCACTTT.

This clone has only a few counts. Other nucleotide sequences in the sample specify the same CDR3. The CDR3 reads CASSSGRNQPQHF. For the CDR3, the DNA is TGTGCCAGCAGCTCCGGTCGGAATCAGCCCCAGCATTTT. This sequence joins TRBV5-6 and TRBJ1-5; no clear D gene. Germline CDR1 and CDR2: SGHDT and YYEEEE. V was cut by 3 bases and J by 4 bases, with 8 bases left in between. The CDR3 is 13 residues long.

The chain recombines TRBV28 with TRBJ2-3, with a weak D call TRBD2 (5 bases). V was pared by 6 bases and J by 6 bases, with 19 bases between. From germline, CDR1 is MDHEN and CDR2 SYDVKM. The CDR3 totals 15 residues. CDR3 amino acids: CASSLRSGYTDTQYF. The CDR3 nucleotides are TGTGCCAGCAGCCTGAGGTCGGGATACACCGATACGCAGTATTTT.

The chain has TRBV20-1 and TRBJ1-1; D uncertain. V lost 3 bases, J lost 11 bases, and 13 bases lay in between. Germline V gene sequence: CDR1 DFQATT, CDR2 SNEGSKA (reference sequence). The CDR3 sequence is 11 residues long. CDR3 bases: TGCAGTGCTAGCTTCGACTCTGGGGCTTTCTTT. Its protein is CSASFDSGAFF.

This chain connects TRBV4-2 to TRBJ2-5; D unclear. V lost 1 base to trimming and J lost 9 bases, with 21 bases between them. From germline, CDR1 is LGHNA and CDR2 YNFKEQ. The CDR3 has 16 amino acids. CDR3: CASSQGTARSQSAQYF. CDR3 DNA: TGTGCCAGCAGCCAAGGAACTGCGCGGTCCCAATCGGCCCAGTACTTC.

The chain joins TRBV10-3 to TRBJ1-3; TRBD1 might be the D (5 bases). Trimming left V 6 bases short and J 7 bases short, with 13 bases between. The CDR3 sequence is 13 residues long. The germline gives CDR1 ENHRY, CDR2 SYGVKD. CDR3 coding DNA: TGTGCCATCAGCGACAGTCCCGGCAACACCATATATTTT. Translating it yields CAISDSPGNTIYF.

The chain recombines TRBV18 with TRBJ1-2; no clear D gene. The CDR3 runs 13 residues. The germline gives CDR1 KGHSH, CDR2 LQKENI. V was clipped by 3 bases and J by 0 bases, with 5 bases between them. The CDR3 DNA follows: TGTGCCAGCTCACCTACAGCTAACTATGGCTACACCTTC. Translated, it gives CASSPTANYGYTF.

The CDR3 DNA reads TGTGCCAGCAGTCACCAGAGCGGGGGAACCGGGGAGCTGTTTTTT. This gives the protein CASSHQSGGTGELFF. The J gene is TRBJ2-2, the V gene TRBV9, with 8 bases fitting TRBD2. V lost 5 bases to trimming and J lost 5 bases; unmatched junction nucleotides: 8. Germline V lookup: CDR1 SGDLS, CDR2 YYNGEE. The CDR3 is made up of 15 amino acids.

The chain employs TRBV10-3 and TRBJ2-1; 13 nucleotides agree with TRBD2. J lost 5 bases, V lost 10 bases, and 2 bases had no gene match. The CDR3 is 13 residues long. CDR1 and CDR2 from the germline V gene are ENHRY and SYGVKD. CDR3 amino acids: CATGTSGNNEQFF. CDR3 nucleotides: TGTGCCACCGGGACTAGCGGGAACAATGAGCAGTTCTTC.

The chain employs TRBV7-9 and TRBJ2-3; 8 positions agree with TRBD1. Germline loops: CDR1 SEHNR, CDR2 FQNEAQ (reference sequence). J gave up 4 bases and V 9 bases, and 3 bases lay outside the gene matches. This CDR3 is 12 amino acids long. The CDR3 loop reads CASGQGPDTQYF. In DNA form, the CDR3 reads TGTGCCAGTGGACAGGGACCAGATACGCAGTATTTT.

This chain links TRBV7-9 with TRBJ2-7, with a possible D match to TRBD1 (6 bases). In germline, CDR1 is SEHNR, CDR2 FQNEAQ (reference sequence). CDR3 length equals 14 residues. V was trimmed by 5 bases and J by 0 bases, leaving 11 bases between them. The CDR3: CASSRRTDSYEQYF. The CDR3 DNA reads TGTGCCAGCAGCCGTAGGACAGACTCCTACGAGCAGTACTTC.

In nucleotides, the CDR3 is TGTGCCAGCAGCTCCGTTGAGGGAAACACCATATATTTT. Amino acids: CASSSVEGNTIYF. The V call is TRBV7-3, the J call TRBJ1-3; D is uncertain. Between the trimmed V and J ends, which lost 4 bases and 4 bases, there was a span of 8 bases. CDR3 length: 13 amino acids. CDR1 is SGHTA and CDR2 is FQGTGA in the germline V gene.

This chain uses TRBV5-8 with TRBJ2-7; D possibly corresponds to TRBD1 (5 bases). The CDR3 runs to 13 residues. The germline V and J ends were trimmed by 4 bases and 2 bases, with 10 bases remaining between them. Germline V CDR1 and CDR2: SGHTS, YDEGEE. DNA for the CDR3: TGTGCCAGCAGCCCCCGGACAACCTACGAGCAGTACTTC. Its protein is CASSPRTTYEQYF.

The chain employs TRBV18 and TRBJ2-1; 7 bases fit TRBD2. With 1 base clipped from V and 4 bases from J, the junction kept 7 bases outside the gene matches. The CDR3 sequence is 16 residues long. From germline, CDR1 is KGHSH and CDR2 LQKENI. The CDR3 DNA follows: TGTGCCAGCTCACCACGAGTAGCTAGCGGTTACAATGAGCAGTTCTTC. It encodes CASSPRVASGYNEQFF.

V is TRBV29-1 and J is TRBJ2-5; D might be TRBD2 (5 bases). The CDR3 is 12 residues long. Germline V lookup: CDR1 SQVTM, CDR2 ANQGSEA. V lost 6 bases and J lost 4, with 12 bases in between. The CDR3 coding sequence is TGCAGCGTCCTCCCAGCGGCAGAGACCCAGTACTTC. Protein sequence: CSVLPAAETQYF.